The next 17 T cell receptor beta chains were all read from a single sample in a study of tumor-infiltrating lymphocytes in oesophageal squamous cell carcinoma. TCRdb processed the PCR reads anew with MiXCR; each CDR3 protein has one entry. The sample contains 20,000 to 25,000 distinct CDR3 sequences, more than 35% of which appear only once. Sequencing input: esophageal tumor tissue. These receptors came from a male donor with esophageal squamous cell carcinoma.

This clonotype was detected many times. The chain links TRBV6-1 to TRBJ1-5, with a possible D match to TRBD1 (6 bases). Trimming removed 6 bases at V and 3 bases at J, with 15 bases between. The CDR3 sequence is 15 residues long. Germline CDR1 is MNHNS and CDR2 is SASEGT. The CDR3 region has the DNA TGTGCCAGCAGGGTGGTTACAGGGATCAATCAGCCCCAGCATTTT. Its translation: CASRVVTGINQPQHF.

The rearrangement links TRBV28 to TRBJ2-6; 11 nucleotides match TRBD1. Germline assignment: CDR1 MDHEN and CDR2 SYDVKM. After removal of 4 bases from V and 2 bases from J, the junction contained 7 bases not matched to a gene. The CDR3 covers 18 residues. CDR3 amino acids: CASSSDRGRLAGANVLTF. CDR3 coding DNA: TGTGCCAGCAGTTCGGACAGGGGGCGACTAGCTGGGGCCAACGTCCTGACTTTC.

This clonotype has at least ten counts. The V call is TRBV27, the J call TRBJ2-1; D is tentatively TRBD1 or TRBD2 (5 bases each). TRBJ2-7 explains the end of the DNA better; the J call may be wrong. CDR3 size: 14 residues. The germline CDR1 and CDR2 sequences are MNHEY and SMNVEV (reference sequence). Written as DNA, the CDR3 is TGTGCCAGCAGCCGGGACGATCGATCTTACGAGCAGTACTTC. Translated: CASSRDDRSYEQYF.

To note about this clonotype: One junction end does not reproduce the germline sequence, and a read error may be involved. This chain uses TRBV11-1 with TRBJ2-1; D not resolved. The J call is in doubt because the DNA end fits TRBJ2-7 better. Germline-derived CDR1 and CDR2 are SGHAT and FQDESV (reference sequence). The CDR3 spans 16 residues. CDR3 nucleotide sequence: TGTGCCAGCAGTTTAGAGAGCTACAGCTCCTACCATGAGCAGTACTTC. This gives the protein CASSLESYSSYHEQYF.

As regards this clonotype: Given the absence of the conserved phenylalanine or tryptophan at the CDR3 end, a read error is likely. It is unclear where the CDR3 begins or ends on the DNA, so no DNA is shown, and the CDR3 is as TCRdb lists it. This sequence joins TRBV2 and TRBJ2-7; the table's D call of TRBD2 was not tested on the DNA. In germline, CDR1 is SNHLY, CDR2 FYNNEI. With termini counted, the CDR3 has 16 amino acids. The CDR3 loop is CASSEQGPFGGYTFGS.

This clonotype was seen at least ten times. This chain links TRBV2 with TRBJ1-1; 7 nucleotides align to TRBD1. The V and J ends lost 6 bases and 4 bases, in that order; junction bases with no gene match: 8. The CDR3 extends over 14 amino acids. CDR1 is SNHLY and CDR2 is FYNNEI in the germline V gene. The CDR3 spells CASSATQGSTEAFF. The CDR3 DNA sequence: TGTGCCAGCAGCGCCACACAGGGGTCCACTGAAGCTTTCTTT.

This clonotype was picked up many times. The chain has TRBV28 and TRBJ2-7; 9 bases are a match to TRBD2. The germline CDR1 and CDR2 sequences are MDHEN and SYDVKM. The CDR3 consists of 13 residues. The J segment lost 12 bases and the V segment lost 3 bases, leaving 9 bases of the junction unmatched. The CDR3 DNA is TGTGCCAGCAGTTTCTATGATAGCGGGAGTAGGTACTTC. Amino acid sequence: CASSFYDSGSRYF.

The CDR3 DNA reads TGTGCCAGCTCACGGACGGATAGCACAGATACGCAGTATTTT. As protein: CASSRTDSTDTQYF. The rearrangement links TRBV6-1 to TRBJ2-3; D is unclear. CDR1 is MNHNS, CDR2 SASEGT, per germline. The CDR3 has 14 amino acids. V was pared by 8 bases and J by 0 bases, with 12 bases between.

This clonotype came up many times. The chain links TRBV12-3 or TRBV12-4 to TRBJ2-2, with 10 bases matching TRBD2. The CDR3 runs to 16 residues. V lost 6 bases, J lost 2 bases, and 6 bases stayed unmatched. CDR3 sequence (DNA): TGTGCCAGCAGGCCCTGGACTAGCGGAAACACCGGGGAGCTGTTTTTT. Translated, it gives CASRPWTSGNTGELFF.

This clonotype appeared many times. The CDR3 here is CASQAGFSYNEQFF. Written as DNA, the CDR3 is TGTGCCAGCCAAGCGGGGTTCTCCTACAATGAGCAGTTCTTC. This chain uses TRBV12-3 or TRBV12-4 with TRBJ2-1, with 7 bases fitting TRBD2. Trimming took 8 bases from V and 0 from J; bases not matched to a gene: 4. This CDR3 contains 14 residues.

Notes on this clonotype: The CDR3 carries no conserved terminal phenylalanine or tryptophan, so it likely arises from a read error. The limits of the CDR3 on the DNA are not certain, so only TCRdb's listed CDR3 is given. The rearrangement joins TRBV28 to TRBJ2-7; TRBD1 was called by the table and not checked on the DNA. The CDR3 length is 15 residues, termini included. Per the germline V gene, CDR1 is MDHEN and CDR2 is SYDVKM. The CDR3 is CASRLTGSYGYTFGS.

This clonotype has a count of ten or more. This chain connects TRBV24-1 to TRBJ2-5; 7 bases fit TRBD2. V was pared by 3 bases and J by 0 bases, with 9 bases of the junction left unmatched. The CDR3 is 17 amino acids. Germline lookup yields CDR1 KGHDR and CDR2 SFDVKD. The CDR3 sequence is CATSDAEASGNQETQYF. The CDR3 bases are TGTGCCACCAGTGATGCCGAGGCTAGCGGAAACCAAGAGACCCAGTACTTC.

Here the CDR3 reads CASSSRKKIKGSYNEQFF. Written as DNA, the CDR3 is TGTGCCAGCAGCTCCCGAAAAAAGATAAAAGGTTCCTACAATGAGCAGTTCTTC. The J gene is TRBJ2-1, the V gene TRBV7-2; no clear D gene. The CDR3 runs to 18 residues. The germline V gene has CDR1 SGHTA and CDR2 FQGNSA. V lost 4 bases and J lost 1, with 20 bases in between.

By share, this clonotype ranks as medium-sized. The genes are TRBV7-2 and TRBJ2-7, with 7 bases identical to TRBD1. This CDR3 region has 15 residues. Germline V gene lookup returns CDR1 SGHTA and CDR2 FQGNSA. V was clipped by 2 bases and J by 0 bases; unmatched bases: 4. CDR3 in DNA: TGTGCCAGCAGCTTATCGGGACAGATCTCCTACGAGCAGTACTTC. Protein sequence: CASSLSGQISYEQYF.

This clonotype was recorded many times. J is TRBJ1-2 and V is TRBV24-1; D possibly corresponds to TRBD1 (5 bases). With 1 base removed from V and 5 bases from J, the gap between germline ends came to 13 bases. Germline loops: CDR1 KGHDR, CDR2 SFDVKD. CDR3 size: 15 residues. The CDR3 DNA is TGTGCCACCAGTGATTTAGACAGTGGCAATTATGGCTACACCTTC. Residues: CATSDLDSGNYGYTF.

The rearrangement links TRBV12-3 or TRBV12-4 to TRBJ2-3; 11 positions match TRBD2. Germline trimming cut 3 bases from V and 5 bases from J; bases unmatched to any gene: 4. The CDR3 loop spans 15 amino acids. The CDR3 DNA follows: TGTGCCAGCAGTTTTGTTCTAGCGGGGGGAGATACGCAGTATTTT. Protein product: CASSFVLAGGDTQYF.

This clonotype was seen at least ten times. The chain recombines TRBV10-3 with TRBJ1-5, with D tentatively TRBD1 (6 bases). The CDR3 has 17 residues. The ends were cut back, 4 bases at V and 4 bases at J, with 20 bases in the middle. Germline CDR1 ENHRY, CDR2 SYGVKD. CDR3 DNA sequence: TGTGCCATCAGTGCCGGAATCGGCAGGGGTGAGAATCAGCCCCAGCATTTT. Amino acid sequence: CAISAGIGRGENQPQHF.